This section outlines one T cell receptor beta chain sequence together with its context. Its antigen is unknown. The junction departs from germline at one end; a sequencing error may be responsible. This specimen comes from a study of tumor-infiltrating lymphocytes in primary liver carcinoma. About the study: The number of productive TCRbeta reads per sample ranged from roughly 3.65 to 7.13 million and was similar across tissue types. Study outcomes and limitations: Compared with blood, tumor repertoires held significantly more in their top 250 clones. Reduced overlap was seen in tumor-adjacent and tumor-blood pairs versus tumor region pairs.

The template, roughly 510 ng total RNA, yielded TCR beta cDNA made with a constant-region primer. Three rounds of nested multiplex PCR with slightly modified ARM-PCR produced TCR beta libraries. In the first two PCR rounds, TRBV1-TRBV30 forward primers were paired with a C-beta reverse primer, and each round lasted roughly 10 cycles. Via MiXCR, TCRdb re-called the multiplex PCR reads, giving one row per CDR3 protein. The sample yields 75,000 to 80,000 distinct CDR3 sequences, under 75% seen once. The CDR3 length is 14 residues. The germline V gene has CDR1 LGHNA and CDR2 YSLEER. Bulk tissue was left unsorted, and RNA and DNA were co-extracted from about 19-30 mg of it. The patients had histopathologically diagnosed primary liver carcinoma, and their disease was treated by surgical resection.

Input material: tumor-adjacent normal liver tissue. The rearrangement joins TRBV4-3 to TRBJ2-2, with D unresolved. The TCR originated in a man in his forties with primary liver carcinoma and hepatitis B virus infection. CDR3 residues: CASSQDDYTEELFF. The DNA for the CDR3 is TGTGCCAGCAGCCAAGACGATTACACCGAGGAGCTGTTTTTT.